The rows below give T cell receptor beta chains drawn from one sample of a study of post-analysis software for immune sequencing data. TCRdb reprocessed the PCR reads via MiXCR and lists one record per CDR3 protein. The data show hundreds of thousands of distinct CDR3 sequences, 30% to 45% seen once. The sequenced sample consisted of blood. All receptors come from a girl aged 5-17 years with multiple sclerosis. CDR3s include the opening cysteine and the closing phenylalanine or tryptophan. A D gene is named only where the DNA matches it firmly. The listing skips clone size in some rows; elsewhere it reads once, few, many or a size class.

j_call	cdr3_length	d_call	clone_size	v_call	cdr3_aa	cdr3_nt
TRBJ2-3	15	NA	NA	TRBV12-3/TRBV12-4	CASHVRGDTTDTQYF	TGTGCCAGCCATGTAAGGGGCGATACCACAGATACGCAGTATTTT
TRBJ1-1	14	NA	NA	TRBV5-8	CASSDGMMNTEAFF	TGTGCCAGCAGCGATGGGATGATGAACACTGAAGCTTTCTTT
TRBJ2-2	17	NA	NA	TRBV5-6	CASSLESGFANTGELFF	TGTGCCAGCAGCTTGGAGTCGGGGTTCGCGAACACCGGGGAGCTGTTTTTT
TRBJ1-1	14	TRBD1	many	TRBV10-3	CAISDKGASTEAFF	TGTGCCATCAGTGACAAGGGGGCAAGTACTGAAGCTTTCTTT
TRBJ2-3	15	NA	NA	TRBV7-9	CASSTLLGVADTQYF	TGTGCCAGCAGCACTCTTTTGGGGGTAGCAGATACGCAGTATTTT
TRBJ2-1	13	NA	many	TRBV28	CASSLRRVGLSFF	TGTGCCAGCAGCTTGAGGAGAGTCGGACTATCGTTCTTC
TRBJ1-4	20	NA	NA	TRBV12-3/TRBV12-4	CASSLASHTPRDASSEKLFF	TGTGCCAGCAGTTTAGCTTCTCATACCCCTCGAGACGCTTCGAGTGAAAAACTGTTTTTT
TRBJ2-7	15	NA	many	TRBV5-6	CASSLNPGSSYEQYF	TGTGCCAGCAGCCTCAACCCCGGGAGCTCCTACGAGCAGTACTTC
TRBJ2-7	16	TRBD1	NA	TRBV7-2	CASSGQGTGYSYEQYF	TGTGCCAGCAGCGGTCAAGGGACAGGCTACTCCTACGAGCAGTACTTC
TRBJ2-7	14	TRBD2	few	TRBV5-6	CASSWGGGAYEQYF	TGTGCCAGCAGCTGGGGCGGGGGAGCCTACGAGCAGTACTTC
TRBJ1-6	15	NA	NA	TRBV28	CASSSRTRRDSPLHF	TGTGCCAGCAGTTCCAGGACAAGGCGAGATTCACCCCTCCACTTT
TRBJ2-1	16	NA	NA	TRBV7-6	CASSLAPSASYNEQFF	TGTGCCAGCAGCTTAGCCCCTAGCGCCTCCTACAATGAGCAGTTCTTC
TRBJ2-6	14	NA	NA	TRBV7-9	CASALGQGANLLTF	TGTGCCAGCGCGCTCGGGCAAGGGGCTAACCTCCTGACTTTC
TRBJ1-5	14	NA	few	TRBV4-1	CASRQVIGNQPQHF	TGCGCCAGCAGACAGGTTATAGGCAATCAGCCCCAGCATTTT
TRBJ1-5	16	NA	many	TRBV28	CASSSGDTYSNQPQHF	TGTGCCAGCAGTTCTGGGGACACTTATAGCAATCAGCCCCAGCATTTT
TRBJ2-3	15	TRBD1	NA	TRBV7-9	CASNLGQGTTDTQYF	TGTGCCAGCAACCTTGGACAGGGGACCACAGATACGCAGTATTTT
TRBJ2-2	12	TRBD1	NA	TRBV29-1	CSGTGVTGELFF	TGCAGCGGAACAGGGGTCACCGGGGAGCTGTTTTTT
TRBJ1-1	15	TRBD1	NA	TRBV12-5	CASGSTGGPNTEAFF	TGTGCTAGTGGCTCGACAGGGGGCCCGAACACTGAAGCTTTCTTT
TRBJ2-5	13	TRBD2	many	TRBV12-3/TRBV12-4	CASKTSGEETQYF	TGTGCCAGCAAAACTAGCGGGGAAGAGACCCAGTACTTC
TRBJ2-3	14	TRBD1	many	TRBV3-1	CASSGTGGTDTQYF	TGTGCCAGCAGCGGGACAGGGGGCACAGATACGCAGTATTTT